This TCR beta chain was sequenced for a study of blood T cell repertoires in COVID-19. Method: immunoSEQ multiplex PCR; TCRdb's copy keeps in-frame clones and lacks some. The sample has roughly 300,000 clones; approximately 90% are singletons. From germline, CDR1 is SGHTA and CDR2 FQGTGA. The V and J ends lost 5 bases and 4 bases, in that order; junction bases with no gene match: 6. The CDR3 is 15 residues long. Two consecutive negative NP/OP PCR tests, clearance, or resolved symptoms defined Cohort 3 recovery. The sequenced material came from PBMCs or T cells enriched from blood (not recorded which). The source is a woman between 25 and 40 years old who had recovered from COVID-19. V and J are TRBV7-3 and TRBJ2-1, with 9 bases matching TRBD2. The CDR3 is CASSHGRGGYNEQFF. For the CDR3, the DNA is TGTGCCAGCAGCCATGGGCGGGGGGGATACAATGAGCAGTTCTTC.